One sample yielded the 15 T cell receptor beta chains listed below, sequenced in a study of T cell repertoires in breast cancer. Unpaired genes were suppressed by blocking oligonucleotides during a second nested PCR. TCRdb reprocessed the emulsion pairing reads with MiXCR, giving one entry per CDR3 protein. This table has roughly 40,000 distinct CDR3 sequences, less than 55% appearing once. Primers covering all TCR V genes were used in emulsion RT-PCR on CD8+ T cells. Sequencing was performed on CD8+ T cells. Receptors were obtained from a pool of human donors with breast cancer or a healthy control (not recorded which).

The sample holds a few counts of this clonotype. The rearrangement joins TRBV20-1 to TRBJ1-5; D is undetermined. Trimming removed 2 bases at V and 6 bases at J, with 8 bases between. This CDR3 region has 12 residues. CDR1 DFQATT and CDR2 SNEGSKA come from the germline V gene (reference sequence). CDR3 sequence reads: CSARKGSQPQHF. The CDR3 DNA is TGCAGTGCTAGAAAAGGAAGTCAGCCCCAGCATTTT.

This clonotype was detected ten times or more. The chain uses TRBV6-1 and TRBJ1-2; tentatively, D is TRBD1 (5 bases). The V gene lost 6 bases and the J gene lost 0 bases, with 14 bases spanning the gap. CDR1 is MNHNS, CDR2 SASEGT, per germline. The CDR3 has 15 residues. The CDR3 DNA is TGTGCCAGCAGCCCAGCACTAGGGGCTAACTATGGCTACACCTTC. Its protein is CASSPALGANYGYTF.

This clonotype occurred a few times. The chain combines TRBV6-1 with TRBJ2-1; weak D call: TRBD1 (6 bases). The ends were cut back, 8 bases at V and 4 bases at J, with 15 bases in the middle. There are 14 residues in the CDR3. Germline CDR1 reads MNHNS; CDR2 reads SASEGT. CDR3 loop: CASGSLGAYNEQFF. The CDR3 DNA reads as TGTGCCAGCGGCTCGTTGGGGGCTTACAATGAGCAGTTCTTC.

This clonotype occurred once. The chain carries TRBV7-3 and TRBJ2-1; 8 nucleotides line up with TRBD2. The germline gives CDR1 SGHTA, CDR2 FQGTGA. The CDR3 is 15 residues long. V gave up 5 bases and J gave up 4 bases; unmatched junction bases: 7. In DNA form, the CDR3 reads TGTGCCAGCAGCCCAAGCGGGAGTCCTTACAATGAGCAGTTCTTC. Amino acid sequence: CASSPSGSPYNEQFF. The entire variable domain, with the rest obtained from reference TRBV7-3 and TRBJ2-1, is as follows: GAGVSQTPSNKVTEKGKYVELRCDPISGHTALYWYRQSLGQGPEFLIYFQGTGAADDSGLPNDRFFAVRPEGSVSTLKIQRTERGDSAVYLCASSPSGSPYNEQFFGPGTRLTVL.

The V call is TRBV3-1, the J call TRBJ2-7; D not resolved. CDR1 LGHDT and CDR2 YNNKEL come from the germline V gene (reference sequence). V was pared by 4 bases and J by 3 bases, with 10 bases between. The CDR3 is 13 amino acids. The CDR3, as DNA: TGTGCCAGCAGCCCCTCGCGAGGCTACGAGCAGTACTTC. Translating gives CASSPSRGYEQYF.

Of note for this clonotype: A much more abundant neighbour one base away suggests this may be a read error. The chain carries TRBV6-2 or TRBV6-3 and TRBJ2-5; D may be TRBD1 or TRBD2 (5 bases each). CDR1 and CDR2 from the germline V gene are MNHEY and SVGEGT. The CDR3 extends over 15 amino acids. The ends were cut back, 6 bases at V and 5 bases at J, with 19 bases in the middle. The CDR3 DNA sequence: TGTGCCAGCAGCCCAGGGCCCGGACTGGGGGAGACCCAGTACTTC. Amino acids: CASSPGPGLGETQYF.

This CDR3 is CASSSDAYNEQFF. DNA for the CDR3: TGTGCCAGCAGCTCGGACGCTTACAATGAGCAGTTCTTC. The gene calls are TRBV7-9 and TRBJ2-1, with no clear D. The germline CDR1 and CDR2 sequences are SEHNR and FQNEAQ (reference sequence). The CDR3 is 13 residues long. The V end was cut by 4 bases, the J end by 4 bases, with 8 bases between.

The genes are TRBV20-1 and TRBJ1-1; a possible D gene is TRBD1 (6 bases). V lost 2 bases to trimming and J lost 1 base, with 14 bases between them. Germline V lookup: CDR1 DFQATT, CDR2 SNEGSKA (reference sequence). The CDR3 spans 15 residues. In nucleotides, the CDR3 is TGCAGTGCTAGACAGGGGCGGCGGGAGAACACTGAAGCTTTCTTT. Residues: CSARQGRRENTEAFF.

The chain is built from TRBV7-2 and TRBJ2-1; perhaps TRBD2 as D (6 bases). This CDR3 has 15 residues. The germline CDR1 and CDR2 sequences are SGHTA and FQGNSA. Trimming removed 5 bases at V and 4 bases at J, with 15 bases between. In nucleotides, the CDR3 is TGTGCCAGCAGCCTTAGGCGGGACCCATACAATGAGCAGTTCTTC. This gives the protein CASSLRRDPYNEQFF. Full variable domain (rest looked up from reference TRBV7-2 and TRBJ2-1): GAGVSQSPSNKVTEKGKDVELRCDPISGHTALYWYRQSLGQGLEFLIYFQGNSAPDKSGLPSDRFSAERTGGSVSTLTIQRTQQEDSAVYLCASSLRRDPYNEQFFGPGTRLTVL.

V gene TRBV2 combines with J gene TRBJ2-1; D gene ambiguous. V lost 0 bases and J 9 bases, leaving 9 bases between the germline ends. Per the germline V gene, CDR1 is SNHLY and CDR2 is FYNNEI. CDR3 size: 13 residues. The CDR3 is CASSEASKREQFF. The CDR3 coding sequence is TGTGCCAGCAGTGAAGCTTCGAAGCGTGAGCAGTTCTTC. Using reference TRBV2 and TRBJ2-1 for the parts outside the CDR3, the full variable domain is EPEVTQTPSHQVTQMGQEVILRCVPISNHLYFYWYRQILGQKVEFLVSFYNNEISEKSEIFDDQFSVERPDGSNFTLKIRSTKLEDSAMYFCASSEASKREQFFGPGTRLTVL.

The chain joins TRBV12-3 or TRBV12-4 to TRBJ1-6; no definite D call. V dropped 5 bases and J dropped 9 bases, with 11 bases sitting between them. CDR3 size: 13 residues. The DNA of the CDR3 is TGTGCCAGCAGTCCGCGCGGGTTTTCACCCCTCCACTTT. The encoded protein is CASSPRGFSPLHF.

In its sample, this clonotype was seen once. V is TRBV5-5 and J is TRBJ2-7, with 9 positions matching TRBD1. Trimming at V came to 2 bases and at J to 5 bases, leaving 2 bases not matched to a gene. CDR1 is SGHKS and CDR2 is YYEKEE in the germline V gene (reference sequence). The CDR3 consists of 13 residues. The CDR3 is CASSFGQGNEQYF. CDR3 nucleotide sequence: TGTGCCAGCAGCTTTGGACAGGGGAACGAGCAGTACTTC.

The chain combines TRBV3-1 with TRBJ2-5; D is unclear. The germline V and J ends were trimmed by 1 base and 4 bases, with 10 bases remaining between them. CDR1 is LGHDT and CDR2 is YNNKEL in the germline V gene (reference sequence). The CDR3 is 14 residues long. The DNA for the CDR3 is TGTGCCAGCAGCCAAGGGTTGCTACGAGAGACCCAGTACTTC. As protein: CASSQGLLRETQYF.

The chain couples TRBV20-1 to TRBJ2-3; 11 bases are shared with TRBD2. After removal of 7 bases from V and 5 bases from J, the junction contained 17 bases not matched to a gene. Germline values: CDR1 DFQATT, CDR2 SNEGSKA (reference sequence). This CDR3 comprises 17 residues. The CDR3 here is CSVHSGGSGRAKDTQYF. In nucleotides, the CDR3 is TGCAGTGTTCACTCCGGGGGTAGCGGGAGGGCCAAAGATACGCAGTATTTT.

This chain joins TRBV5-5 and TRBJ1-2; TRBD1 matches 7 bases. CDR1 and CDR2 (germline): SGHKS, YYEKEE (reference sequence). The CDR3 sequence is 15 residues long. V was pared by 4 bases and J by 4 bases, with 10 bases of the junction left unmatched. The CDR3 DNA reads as TGTGCCAGCAGCCCAGGGACAGAATCGGGCTATGGCTACACCTTC. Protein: CASSPGTESGYGYTF. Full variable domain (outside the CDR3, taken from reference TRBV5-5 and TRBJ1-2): DAGVTQSPTHLIKTRGQQVTLRCSPISGHKSVSWYQQVLGQGPQFIFQYYEKEERGRGNFPDRFSARQFPNYSSELNVNALLLGDSALYLCASSPGTESGYGYTFGSGTRLTVV.